The rows below give T cell receptor beta chains drawn from one sample of a study of T cells in Graves' hyperthyroidism and ophthalmopathy. TCRdb redid the calling of the multiplex PCR reads with MiXCR, one entry per CDR3 protein. Among about half a million distinct CDR3 sequences, 15% to 20% were seen once, and the ten largest hold 47%. Sequencing was carried out using blood. The origin of the receptors is a middle-aged man with Graves' ophthalmopathy. Both conserved end residues are part of each CDR3. D genes are given only for firm matches. Clone size is shown for a subset of rows, as once, few, many or a class of expanded clone.

V gene	J gene	clone size	D gene	CDR3 DNA	CDR3 protein
TRBV7-2	TRBJ2-1	many	TRBD2	TGTGCCAGCTCCAAACGCACCGGGACTAGCGGGAGTCGGGTCAATGAGCAGTTCTTC	CASSKRTGTSGSRVNEQFF
TRBV11-2	TRBJ2-3	many	-	TGTGCCAGCAGCTTCTCAGATACGCAGTATTTT	CASSFSDTQYF
TRBV20-1	TRBJ2-7	-	TRBD1	TGCAGTGCTAGAGACCTAACCGGGGACAGCCCCTACGAGCAGTACTTC	CSARDLTGDSPYEQYF
TRBV2	TRBJ2-2	many	-	TGTGCCAGCAGTGGGGATGGCGGGGAGCTGTTTTTT	CASSGDGGELFF
TRBV6-5	TRBJ2-3	-	TRBD2	TGTGCCAGCAGTTACTCGATTCCTAGCGGGGGCACAGATACGCAGTATTTT	CASSYSIPSGGTDTQYF
TRBV7-8	TRBJ2-1	many	TRBD2	TGTGCCAGCAGCTTAGTTTCAGCGGGGGGGAATGAGCAGTTCTTC	CASSLVSAGGNEQFF
TRBV29-1	TRBJ2-1	-	-	TGCAGCGTTGCCCAGCGGGGACTACAGGGTTGGTACAATGAGCAGTTCTTC	CSVAQRGLQGWYNEQFF
TRBV4-1	TRBJ2-7	-	-	TGCGCCAGCAGCCAAGACGACGACGTTTACTACGAGCAGTACTTC	CASSQDDDVYYEQYF
TRBV4-1	TRBJ2-7	-	TRBD1	TGCGCCAGCAGCCATCCGGGACAGGGGGCGGACGAGCAGTACTTC	CASSHPGQGADEQYF
TRBV6-1	TRBJ2-1	-	TRBD1	TGTGCCAGCAGACAGGGGGCCGGAGATGAGCAGTTCTTC	CASRQGAGDEQFF
TRBV18	TRBJ1-5	-	-	TGTGCCAGCTCACCGATGGACGGGGCTCAGCCCCAGCATTTT	CASSPMDGAQPQHF
TRBV2	TRBJ2-1	few	TRBD2	TGTGCCAGCAGTGGGACTAGCATGGGTGAGCAGTTCTTC	CASSGTSMGEQFF
TRBV20-1	TRBJ1-2	many	-	TGCAGTGCTAACCCGACAACCCTCGTCTATGGCTACACCTTC	CSANPTTLVYGYTF
TRBV7-9	TRBJ2-5	-	TRBD2	TGTGCCAGCAGCTTTCACACTAGCGGAGAGACCCAGTACTTC	CASSFHTSGETQYF
TRBV5-1	TRBJ1-5	few	TRBD1	TGCGCCAGCAGCGCTGGGACAGGGGGCAATCAGCCCCAGCATTTT	CASSAGTGGNQPQHF
TRBV28	TRBJ2-4	many	TRBD1	TGTGCCAGCACCTCAGGACAGGGGGGAAACATTCAGTACTTC	CASTSGQGGNIQYF
TRBV29-1	TRBJ1-2	-	-	TGCAGCGTTAAACTAACCGACAGTGTCTATGGCTACACCTTC	CSVKLTDSVYGYTF
TRBV20-1	TRBJ2-1	many	-	TGCAGTGCTAGATCCCGCTTCTCCTACAATGAGCAGTTCTTC	CSARSRFSYNEQFF
TRBV28	TRBJ2-7	many	TRBD1	TGTGCCAGCAGTTTGGGGGACAGGGGGCTCTACGAGCAGTACTTC	CASSLGDRGLYEQYF
TRBV19	TRBJ2-3	-	TRBD1	TGTGCCAGTACCCTGGGACAGGGGGCAATAGATACGCAGTATTTT	CASTLGQGAIDTQYF
TRBV18	TRBJ1-4	-	-	TGTGCCAGCTCACCACCGGTCTCTAATGAAAAACTGTTTTTT	CASSPPVSNEKLFF
TRBV5-1	TRBJ2-3	-	-	TGCGCCAGCAGAATCGCTGGCGCAAATACGCAGTATTTT	CASRIAGANTQYF
TRBV29-1	TRBJ2-2	few	-	TGCAGCGTTGAACGGACGCCCACCGGGGAGCTGTTTTTT	CSVERTPTGELFF
TRBV28	TRBJ2-1	few	TRBD2	TGTGCCAGCAGTTTATCTTCCCCTTTGACTAGCGGGAACAATGAGCAGTTCTTC	CASSLSSPLTSGNNEQFF
TRBV20-1	TRBJ2-3	few	TRBD2	TGCAGTGCCTACGGCGAGCGGGGGCTCACAGATACGCAGTATTTT	CSAYGERGLTDTQYF
TRBV3-1	TRBJ2-3	few	TRBD2	TGTGCCAGCAGCCATTATAGCGGGAGGAGGGCAGATACGCAGTATTTT	CASSHYSGRRADTQYF
TRBV6-2/TRBV6-3	TRBJ1-2	-	-	TGTGCCAGCACAAACTTGGGGGAAGGCTACACCTTC	CASTNLGEGYTF
TRBV4-2	TRBJ2-7	-	-	TGTGCCAGCAGCCAAGATCGTAGGATCCCCTACGAGCAGTACTTC	CASSQDRRIPYEQYF
TRBV6-5	TRBJ1-1	-	-	TGTGCCAGCAGTTACCCTATAGGGAGGGGGGAAGCTTTCTTT	CASSYPIGRGEAFF